This T cell receptor beta chain was recorded in a study of response to subunit inactivated influenza vaccine. The CDR3 has 15 amino acids. V was shortened by 4 bases and J by 4 bases, with 16 bases between the two germline ends. From germline, CDR1 is SGHTA and CDR2 FQGNSA. TCRdb called the RT-PCR reads again in MiXCR, with one record for every CDR3 protein. The sample lists 450,000 to 600,000 distinct CDR3 sequences, 6% to 9% occurring once. This material consisted of PBMCs from blood, taken about 23 months after vaccination. J is TRBJ1-1 and V is TRBV7-2; D uncertain. The TCR originated in a man between 45 and 75 years old who received an inactivated influenza vaccine. In DNA, the CDR3 is TGTGCCAGCAGCTCTCCCCTGGGAGTGGCCACTGAAGCTTTCTTT. It yields the protein CASSSPLGVATEAFF.